Listed below are T cell receptor beta chains from one sample, sequenced in a study of CD8 T cells in ankylosing spondylitis. MiXCR was run by TCRdb on the 5' RACE reads, yielding one entry per CDR3 protein. The sample has almost 400,000 distinct CDR3 sequences, approximately 20% seen once. The material sequenced was blood, either unsorted or a sorted T cell fraction (not recorded which). The source of these receptors is a male donor with ankylosing spondylitis. The CDR3 runs from the conserved cysteine through the conserved F or W. Each record gives: CDR3 length, clone size, D gene, V gene, J gene, CDR3 DNA, CDR3 protein. D genes are given only for firm matches. Clone size is shown for a subset of rows, as once, few, many or a class of expanded clone.

>15|many|-|TRBV29-1|TRBJ2-3
TGCAGCGTTGAATGGGGATTAGGGGGAGGAGATACGCAGTATTTT
CSVEWGLGGGDTQYF
>16|-|TRBD2|TRBV2|TRBJ2-1
TGTGCCAGCAGTGAAAGCTTAGCGGGAGGTGGTGGTGAGCAGTTCTTC
CASSESLAGGGGEQFF
>13|-|-|TRBV6-1|TRBJ2-7
TGTGCCAGCGATAGCTGGGACGGCTACGAGCAGTACTTC
CASDSWDGYEQYF
>15|-|-|TRBV7-3|TRBJ2-2
TGTGCCAGCAGCTTAACGCGTCAGGCGGCCGGGGAGCTGTTTTTT
CASSLTRQAAGELFF
>19|-|TRBD2|TRBV10-3|TRBJ2-3
TGTGCCATCACCCGATCCGGGACTAGCGGGAGCACTGGCACAGATACGCAGTATTTT
CAITRSGTSGSTGTDTQYF
>15|-|TRBD1|TRBV13|TRBJ2-7
TGTGCCAGCAGGCCCGGGACAGGGGGTCCCTACGAGCAGTACTTC
CASRPGTGGPYEQYF
>14|few|-|TRBV20-1|TRBJ1-4
TGCAGTCTCCGCCCCGCTGCAACTAATGAAAAACTGTTTTTT
CSLRPAATNEKLFF
>13|-|-|TRBV5-1|TRBJ1-1
TGCGCCAGCAGCCCACGTCCGGACGCGGAAGCTTTCTTT
CASSPRPDAEAFF
>17|-|-|TRBV6-2/TRBV6-3|TRBJ2-7
TGTGCCAGCAGTTTGAACCCTCGGGTAGCGGCGTCCTACGAGCAGTACTTC
CASSLNPRVAASYEQYF
>18|few|TRBD2|TRBV20-1|TRBJ2-2
TGCAGTGCCACGGGGGGAGTAGCGGGAGGGCCTTTCACCGGGGAGCTGTTTTTT
CSATGGVAGGPFTGELFF
>15|few|TRBD2|TRBV29-1|TRBJ2-5
TGCAGCGTTGAAGGAAGGAGGGAGGGCCCAGAGACCCAGTACTTC
CSVEGRREGPETQYF
>15|few|TRBD1|TRBV10-3|TRBJ2-7
TGTGCCATCAGTAAGGGACAGGGGAGGACCTACGAGCAGTACTTC
CAISKGQGRTYEQYF
>14|few|TRBD1|TRBV20-1|TRBJ1-5
TGCAGTGCTTTGGGACAGCGAGAAAATCAGCCCCAGCATTTT
CSALGQRENQPQHF
>13|-|-|TRBV30|TRBJ1-5
TGTGCCTGGACTGGACGGGAGAATCAGCCCCAGCATTTT
CAWTGRENQPQHF
>16|-|TRBD2|TRBV29-1|TRBJ2-5
TGCAGCGTTAAACTAGCGGGAGCCGGGAGGCGGGTGACCCAGTACTTC
CSVKLAGAGRRVTQYF
>15|-|-|TRBV20-1|TRBJ1-2
TGCAGTGCTATAAGCACAGGACATGGACCGTATGGCTACACCTTC
CSAISTGHGPYGYTF
>20|-|TRBD2|TRBV9|TRBJ2-1
TGTGCCAGCAGCCCGGGGCGGGGACTAGCGGGAGCCATCCCGAGGGGGGAGCAGTTCTTC
CASSPGRGLAGAIPRGEQFF